This TCR beta chain is from a study of PD-L1 blockade in urothelial cancer. Whole-study context: The year 2014 saw patients start atezolizumab, 1,200 mg intravenously every 3 weeks. Patients had received 0 to 3 prior chemotherapy regimens.

Study-level results: Improved survival was predicted by pretreatment blood TCR clonality below the median.

The CDR3 consists of 16 residues. Deletions cut 4 bases from V and 0 bases from J, with 13 bases between. The germline V gene encodes CDR1 SGHRS and CDR2 YFSETQ. Patient disease was locally advanced or metastatic urothelial carcinoma. Some clones are missing from TCRdb's copy, which holds only in-frame ones; the method was immunoSEQ multiplex PCR. The table records about 20,000 clones, approximately 86% of them present only once. This clone has only one observation. The antigen remains unidentified. The J gene is TRBJ2-2, the V gene TRBV5-1; no clear D gene. The sample consisted of PBMCs, taken around atezolizumab (anti-PD-L1) treatment. The receptor comes from a man aged 45-65 years with urothelial cancer. The CDR3 is CASSQALAANTGELFF. Here the CDR3 DNA reads TGCGCCAGCAGCCAGGCTCTGGCAGCGAACACCGGGGAGCTGTTTTTT.